These 7 T cell receptor beta chains share one sample of origin, sequenced in a study of vaccination and CD4 T cells after COVID-19. Cultured CD4+ T-cell DNA underwent Oncomine TCR Beta short-read sequencing. TCRdb reprocessed the PCR reads via MiXCR and lists one record per CDR3 protein. The sample includes some 14,000 distinct CDR3 sequences, 53% seen only once; the top ten take roughly 4.4%. For these receptors, no antigen is known. Treatment denoted: roughly 10-day PBMC culture with coronavirus spike peptide pools or control peptides (ViraFEST assay). Sequencing was performed on CD4+ T cells from blood, cultured in vitro, taken before SARS-CoV-2 vaccination. Receptors originate from a human donor who had recovered from COVID-19.

The V gene is TRBV20-1, the J gene TRBJ1-1; D perhaps matches TRBD1 (5 bases). The CDR3 has 13 residues. The V and J ends lost 4 bases and 9 bases respectively, with 18 bases between them. Germline CDR1 and CDR2: DFQATT and SNEGSKA (reference sequence). CDR3 amino acids: CSAKSSAGWQAFF. Here the CDR3 DNA reads TGCAGTGCTAAATCAAGTGCAGGGTGGCAAGCTTTCTTT.

V gene TRBV9 combines with J gene TRBJ1-5; perhaps TRBD1 as D (5 bases). The CDR3 has 15 residues. The ends were cut back, 4 bases at V and 2 bases at J, with 13 bases in the middle. Per germline, CDR1 SGDLS and CDR2 YYNGEE. The CDR3 DNA sequence: TGTGCCAGCAGCCCCCGGGACTCCGGCAATCAGCCCCAGCATTTT. Residues: CASSPRDSGNQPQHF.

The J gene is TRBJ1-1, the V gene TRBV4-1, with D possibly matching TRBD1 (5 bases). The CDR3 has 16 residues. CDR1 and CDR2 (germline): MGHRA, YSYEKL. Trimming stripped 1 base from V and 1 base from J, with 13 bases between. The CDR3 sequence is CASSQGSFGGNTEAFF. CDR3 DNA: TGCGCCAGCAGCCAAGGGTCCTTCGGGGGGAACACTGAAGCTTTCTTT.

The chain couples TRBV7-2 to TRBJ1-5; D not resolved. This CDR3 region has 13 residues. Per the germline V gene, CDR1 is SGHTA and CDR2 is FQGNSA. The ends were cut back, 1 base at V and 4 bases at J, with 5 bases in the middle. CDR3 residues: CASSLGENQPQHF. In DNA form, the CDR3 reads TGTGCCAGCAGCTTAGGAGAAAATCAGCCCCAGCATTTT.

This clonotype showed up just a few times. The chain couples TRBV20-1 to TRBJ1-2; D not certain. Germline assignment: CDR1 DFQATT and CDR2 SNEGSKA (reference sequence). The V end was cut by 0 bases, the J end by 3 bases, with 11 bases between. The CDR3 runs to 14 residues. In DNA form, the CDR3 reads TGCAGTGCTAGAGATCGGCAGGTGGACTATGGCTACACCTTC. Translated: CSARDRQVDYGYTF.

V usage is TRBV19 and J usage is TRBJ2-1; 7 bases align to TRBD1. CDR1 is LNHDA and CDR2 is SQIVND in the germline V gene (reference sequence). V lost 5 bases, J lost 7 bases, and 5 bases stayed unmatched. The CDR3 has 13 amino acids. The CDR3 DNA sequence: TGTGCCAGTAGTCTGATGACAGGGAATGAGCAGTTCTTC. It translates to CASSLMTGNEQFF.

This sequence joins TRBV27 and TRBJ1-6; 10 nucleotides match TRBD1. CDR1 is MNHEY, CDR2 SMNVEV, per germline (reference sequence). The junction had 2 bases not matched to a gene; V was cut back by 5 bases and J by 7 bases. This CDR3 has 14 residues. This chain's CDR3 is CASSRQGANSPLHF. The CDR3 nucleotides read TGTGCCAGCAGTCGACAGGGGGCGAATTCACCCCTCCACTTT.